Each of the 22 T cell receptor beta chains below was sequenced from the same sample in a study of CD8 T cells in Susac syndrome (dated by TCRdb to about 2019). The library was obtained by the immunoSEQ multiplex PCR assay. RNA was extracted with the RNeasy kit and roughly 0.5 to 1 ug was reverse transcribed using random hexamers. Clones were called with MiXCR by TCRdb after fastp trimmed the public reads at Q25, and only in-frame beta chains were retained. Identical CDR3 proteins give one entry, which carries the most common genes and DNA. This sample holds roughly 180,000 distinct CDR3 sequences; over 85% were observed only once. 0.085% to 0.11% of the sample rests with the top ten. Sequencing was done on a sample of CD4+ T cells from PBMCs. These receptors were obtained from a human donor in good health.

The chain employs TRBV30 and TRBJ2-5; the D call may be TRBD1 or TRBD2 (5 bases each). Trimming took off 3 bases at V and 0 bases at J, with 17 bases between the two ends. Germline V gene data show CDR1 as GTSNPN and CDR2 as SVGIG (reference sequence). This CDR3 spans 16 amino acids. The CDR3 sequence: CAWSGTTPYYQETQYF. The CDR3 DNA is TGTGCCTGGAGCGGGACCACACCATATTACCAAGAGACCCAGTACTTC. Filled out from reference TRBV30 and TRBJ2-5, the complete variable domain reads SQTIHQWPATLVQPVGSPLSLECTVEGTSNPNLYWYRQAAGRGLQLLFYSVGIGQISSEVPQNLSASRPQDRQFILSSKKLLLSDSGFYLCAWSGTTPYYQETQYFGPGTRLLVL.

This clonotype has only a few counts. At one end the junction does not follow the germline gene, possibly because of a read error. The CDR3 here is CASSLGGDTQYF. For the CDR3, the DNA is TGTGCCAGCAGTTTAGGTGGAGATACGCAGTATTTT. The chain has TRBV5-1 and TRBJ2-3; D is unresolved. The germline V gene has CDR1 SGHRS and CDR2 YFSETQ. CDR3 length: 12 residues. Full variable domain (rest looked up from reference TRBV5-1 and TRBJ2-3): KAGVTQTPRYLIKTRGQQVTLSCSPISGHRSVSWYQQTPGQGLQFLFEYFSETQRNKGNFPGRFSGRQFSNSRSEMNVSTLELGDSALYLCASSLGGDTQYFGPGTRLTVL.

This CDR3 is CSAADFDTQYF. The CDR3 DNA follows: TGCAGTGCTGCGGACTTCGATACGCAGTATTTT. The chain is built from TRBV20-1 and TRBJ2-3; perhaps TRBD2 as D (5 bases). Looked up from germline, CDR1 is DFQATT and CDR2 is SNEGSKA (reference sequence). V was cut by 5 bases and J by 6 bases, with 9 bases left in between. This CDR3 is 11 amino acids long.

The gene calls are TRBV20-1 and TRBJ1-2, with unresolved D. V was trimmed by 2 bases and J by 9 bases, leaving 13 bases between them. The CDR3 is 12 amino acids. Germline assignment: CDR1 DFQATT and CDR2 SNEGSKA (reference sequence). CDR3 coding DNA: TGCAGTGCTAGAACGGGGATTACCCGCTACACCTTC. It translates to CSARTGITRYTF.

The chain recombines TRBV7-9 with TRBJ2-2; D unresolved. The CDR3 has 14 amino acids. From germline, CDR1 is SEHNR and CDR2 FQNEAQ (reference sequence). Trimming cost V 1 base and J 4 bases, with 7 bases left between them. Here the CDR3 DNA reads TGTGCCAGCAGCTTAGAGGGCCCCACCGGGGAGCTGTTTTTT. Translation: CASSLEGPTGELFF.

This chain joins TRBV23-1 and TRBJ1-5, with 8 bases lining up with TRBD1. TRBV23-1 is annotated as an ORF whose role is uncertain. The CDR3 loop spans 15 amino acids. J lost 1 base, V lost 10 bases, and 9 bases had no gene match. CDR3: CANTRTGMSNQPQHF. CDR3 bases: TGCGCCAACACGCGGACAGGGATGAGCAATCAGCCCCAGCATTTT.

The rearrangement links TRBV29-1 to TRBJ1-5, with TRBD1 as a possible D gene (6 bases). Germline loops: CDR1 SQVTM, CDR2 ANQGSEA. V shed 6 bases and J shed 2 bases, with 11 bases lying between them. This CDR3 has 13 residues. For the CDR3, the DNA is TGCAGCGTCACAGGGTTGGGCAATCAGCCCCAGCATTTT. Amino acids: CSVTGLGNQPQHF.

The chain uses TRBV29-1 and TRBJ2-3; D possibly corresponds to TRBD2 (6 bases). Germline CDR1 is SQVTM and CDR2 is ANQGSEA. The CDR3 length is 13 residues. With 3 bases removed from V and 5 bases from J, the gap between germline ends came to 12 bases. CDR3 DNA sequence: TGCAGCGTTGAGCTAGCGTGGAAAGATACGCAGTATTTT. Translation: CSVELAWKDTQYF.

This sequence joins TRBV3-1 and TRBJ2-5; a weak D match, TRBD2 (7 bases). Germline values: CDR1 LGHDT, CDR2 YNNKEL (reference sequence). The V end was cut by 0 bases, the J end by 11 bases, with 31 bases between. There are 19 residues in the CDR3. CDR3 loop: CASSQEIPVLRGGGNEQYF. The DNA for the CDR3 is TGTGCCAGCAGCCAAGAAATACCAGTGCTTCGCGGCGGGGGCAATGAGCAGTACTTC.

This rearrangement joins TRBV29-1 to TRBJ2-7; D possibly corresponds to TRBD1 (5 bases). Germline-derived CDR1 and CDR2 are SQVTM and ANQGSEA. Trimming cost V 6 bases and J 1 base, with 7 bases left between them. There are 11 residues in the CDR3. The CDR3 nucleotides are TGCAGCGTACGACAGTCCTACGAGCAGTACTTC. Residues: CSVRQSYEQYF.

V and J are TRBV19 and TRBJ2-1, with D unresolved. The CDR3 loop spans 11 amino acids. Per the germline V gene, CDR1 is LNHDA and CDR2 is SQIVND (reference sequence). Trimming stripped 9 bases from V and 8 bases from J, with 11 bases between. The CDR3 region has the DNA TGTGCCAGCGCCGACACTTATGAGCAGTTCTTC. Its translation is CASADTYEQFF.

The chain uses TRBV28 and TRBJ1-1, with D tentatively TRBD1 (5 bases). The CDR3 covers 14 residues. Germline V gene lookup returns CDR1 MDHEN and CDR2 SYDVKM. Trimming took 7 bases from V and 3 from J, leaving 15 bases between them. DNA for the CDR3: TGTGCCAGCACCTCGGGGGGGATGGACACTGAAGCTTTCTTT. Amino acid sequence: CASTSGGMDTEAFF.

The CDR3: CSASGTGGKLFF. As DNA, the CDR3 is TGCAGTGCTTCCGGGACAGGGGGAAAACTGTTTTTT. This chain uses TRBV20-1 with TRBJ1-4, with TRBD1 matching over 11 bases. The CDR3 covers 12 residues. J was trimmed by 10 bases and V by 5 bases; bases with no gene match: 3. CDR1 and CDR2 from the germline V gene are DFQATT and SNEGSKA (reference sequence).

This chain uses TRBV24-1 with TRBJ2-3, with TRBD2 matching 11 bases. In germline, CDR1 is KGHDR, CDR2 SFDVKD. V lost 4 bases and J lost 5; bases outside the gene matches: 4. CDR3 length equals 15 residues. The CDR3 DNA reads TGTGCCACCAGTGACAGACTAGCGGGAAGAGATACGCAGTATTTT. Translating it yields CATSDRLAGRDTQYF.

This clonotype was observed a handful of times. This chain joins TRBV30 and TRBJ1-5, with 8 nucleotides matching TRBD1. The CDR3 has 13 residues. The V and J ends lost 3 bases and 2 bases, in that order; junction bases with no gene match: 0. Per the germline V gene, CDR1 is GTSNPN and CDR2 is SVGIG (reference sequence). CDR3 nucleotide sequence: TGTGCCTGGAGGACAGGGGGCAATCAGCCCCAGCATTTT. It codes for CAWRTGGNQPQHF. The full variable domain, its missing parts supplied by reference TRBV30 and TRBJ1-5, is SQTIHQWPATLVQPVGSPLSLECTVEGTSNPNLYWYRQAAGRGLQLLFYSVGIGQISSEVPQNLSASRPQDRQFILSSKKLLLSDSGFYLCAWRTGGNQPQHFGDGTRLSIL.

This sequence joins TRBV3-1 and TRBJ1-5; D might be TRBD1 (6 bases). The CDR3 has 14 amino acids. The germline V and J ends were trimmed by 2 bases and 7 bases, with 12 bases remaining between them. Germline CDR1 reads LGHDT; CDR2 reads YNNKEL (reference sequence). The CDR3 is CASSQNRAGQPQHF. CDR3 sequence (DNA): TGTGCCAGCAGCCAAAACAGGGCGGGCCAGCCCCAGCATTTT.

V usage is TRBV29-1 and J usage is TRBJ1-1, with D possibly being TRBD1 (5 bases). Germline values: CDR1 SQVTM, CDR2 ANQGSEA. V was pared by 7 bases and J by 0 bases, with 15 bases between. This CDR3 is 14 amino acids long. The CDR3 loop is CSATGGGLNTEAFF. The CDR3 DNA sequence: TGCAGCGCCACAGGAGGCGGACTGAACACTGAAGCTTTCTTT.

The V and J genes are TRBV30 and TRBJ2-3; no clear D gene. The CDR3 sequence is 16 residues long. Germline V gene lookup returns CDR1 GTSNPN and CDR2 SVGIG (reference sequence). V dropped 0 bases and J dropped 5 bases, with 18 bases sitting between them. The CDR3 nucleotides read TGTGCCTGGAGTGTACCCGGCCCCGGGCGGAGAGATACGCAGTATTTT. Its translation: CAWSVPGPGRRDTQYF. Supplemented by reference TRBV30 and TRBJ2-3, the full variable domain reads SQTIHQWPATLVQPVGSPLSLECTVEGTSNPNLYWYRQAAGRGLQLLFYSVGIGQISSEVPQNLSASRPQDRQFILSSKKLLLSDSGFYLCAWSVPGPGRRDTQYFGPGTRLTVL.

The J gene is TRBJ2-5, the V gene TRBV28; 7 bases map to TRBD1. The CDR3 is 16 amino acids. Germline loops: CDR1 MDHEN, CDR2 SYDVKM. Trimming took 6 bases from V and 4 from J; bases not matched to a gene: 14. The CDR3 region is CASRGQGTDWAETQYF. The CDR3 DNA is TGTGCCAGCAGGGGCCAAGGGACAGACTGGGCAGAGACCCAGTACTTC. The entire variable domain, with the rest obtained from reference TRBV28 and TRBJ2-5, is as follows: DVKVTQSSRYLVKRTGEKVFLECVQDMDHENMFWYRQDPGLGLRLIYFSYDVKMKEKGDIPEGYSVSREKKERFSLILESASTNQTSMYLCASRGQGTDWAETQYFGPGTRLLVL.

V gene TRBV28 combines with J gene TRBJ1-5; D ambiguous. The germline V and J ends were trimmed by 10 bases and 2 bases, with 9 bases remaining between them. Germline V gene lookup returns CDR1 MDHEN and CDR2 SYDVKM. This CDR3 is 12 amino acids long. CDR3 protein: CAITAGNQPQHF. The CDR3 DNA reads as TGTGCCATCACGGCAGGCAATCAGCCCCAGCATTTT.

The chain carries TRBV27 and TRBJ1-2; the D gene is possibly TRBD1 (6 bases). Germline CDR1 is MNHEY and CDR2 is SMNVEV (reference sequence). Trimming removed 5 bases at V and 7 bases at J, with 17 bases between. This CDR3 contains 14 residues. The CDR3 loop reads CASSTGFGLRGYTF. The CDR3 bases are TGTGCCAGCAGTACAGGGTTCGGGTTACGTGGCTACACCTTC.

The chain has TRBV11-2 and TRBJ2-7, with D possibly being TRBD2 (6 bases). The CDR3 consists of 15 residues. Germline CDR1 and CDR2: SGHAT and FQNNGV. V was pared by 5 bases and J by 3 bases, with 17 bases between. The CDR3 bases are TGTGCCAGCAGCCCGTACGGAGGCGGGATCTACGAGCAGTACTTC. As protein: CASSPYGGGIYEQYF. Looking up the rest from reference TRBV11-2 and TRBJ2-7 gives the full variable domain: EAGVAQSPRYKIIEKRQSVAFWCNPISGHATLYWYQQILGQGPKLLIQFQNNGVVDDSQLPKDRFSAERLKGVDSTLKIQPAKLEDSAVYLCASSPYGGGIYEQYFGPGTRLTVT.